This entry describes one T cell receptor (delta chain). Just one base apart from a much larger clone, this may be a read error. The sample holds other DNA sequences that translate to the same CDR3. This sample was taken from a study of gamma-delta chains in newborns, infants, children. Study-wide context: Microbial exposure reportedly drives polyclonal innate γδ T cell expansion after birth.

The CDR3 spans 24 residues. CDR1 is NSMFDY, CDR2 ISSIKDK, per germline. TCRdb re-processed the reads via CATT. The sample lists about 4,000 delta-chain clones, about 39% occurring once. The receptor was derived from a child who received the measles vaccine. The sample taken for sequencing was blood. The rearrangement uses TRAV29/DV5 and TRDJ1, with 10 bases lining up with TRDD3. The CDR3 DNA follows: TGTGCAGCAAGCGTCCCCTTTATCTTCCTGCCCCCAGATACTGGGGGATTCTACACCGATAAGCTCATCTTT. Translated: CAASVPFIFLPPDTGGFYTDKLIF.